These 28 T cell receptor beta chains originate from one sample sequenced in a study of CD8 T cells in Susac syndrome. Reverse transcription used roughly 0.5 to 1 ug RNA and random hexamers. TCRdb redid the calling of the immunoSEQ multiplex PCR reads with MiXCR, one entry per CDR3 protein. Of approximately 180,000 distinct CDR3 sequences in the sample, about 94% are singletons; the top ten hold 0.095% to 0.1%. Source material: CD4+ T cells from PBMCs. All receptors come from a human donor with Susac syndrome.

The CDR3 region is CSARRTGVETQYF. Written as DNA, the CDR3 is TGCAGTGCTAGGAGGACAGGGGTAGAGACCCAGTACTTC. The chain combines TRBV20-1 with TRBJ2-5; TRBD1 agrees at 9 bases. The CDR3 extends over 13 amino acids. Losses at the gene ends were 3 bases for V and 4 bases for J; bases not matched to a gene: 3. CDR1 and CDR2 from the germline V gene are DFQATT and SNEGSKA (reference sequence).

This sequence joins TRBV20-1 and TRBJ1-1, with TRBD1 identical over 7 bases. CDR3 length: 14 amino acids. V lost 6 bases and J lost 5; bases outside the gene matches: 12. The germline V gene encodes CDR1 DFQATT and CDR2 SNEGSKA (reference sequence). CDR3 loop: CSAFTPDRETEAFF. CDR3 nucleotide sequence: TGCAGTGCCTTTACCCCAGACAGGGAAACTGAAGCTTTCTTT.

This CDR3 is CSAGRGAYEQYF. The CDR3 bases are TGCAGTGCCGGCAGGGGAGCCTACGAGCAGTACTTC. The V gene is TRBV20-1, the J gene TRBJ2-7; tentative D call: TRBD1 (6 bases). V lost 6 bases to trimming and J lost 2 bases, with 11 bases between them. The germline V gene encodes CDR1 DFQATT and CDR2 SNEGSKA (reference sequence). This CDR3 spans 12 amino acids.

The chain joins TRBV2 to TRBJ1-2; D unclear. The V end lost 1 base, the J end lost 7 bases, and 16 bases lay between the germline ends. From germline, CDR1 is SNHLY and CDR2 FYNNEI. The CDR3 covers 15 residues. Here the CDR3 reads CASSEVQEGGPGYTF. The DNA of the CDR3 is TGTGCCAGCAGTGAAGTACAAGAGGGTGGCCCTGGCTACACCTTC.

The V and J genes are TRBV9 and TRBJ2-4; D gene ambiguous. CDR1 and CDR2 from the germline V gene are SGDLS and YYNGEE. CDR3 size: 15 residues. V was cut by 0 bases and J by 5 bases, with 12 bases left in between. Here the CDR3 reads CASSVGVGLENIQYF. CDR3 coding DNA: TGTGCCAGCAGCGTAGGTGTGGGATTGGAAAACATTCAGTACTTC.

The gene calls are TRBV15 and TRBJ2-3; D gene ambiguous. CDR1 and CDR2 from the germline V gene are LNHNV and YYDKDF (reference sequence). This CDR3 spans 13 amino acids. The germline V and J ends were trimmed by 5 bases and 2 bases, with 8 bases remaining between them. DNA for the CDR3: TGTGCCACCAGCTCGCCCTCCACAGATACGCAGTATTTT. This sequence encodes CATSSPSTDTQYF.

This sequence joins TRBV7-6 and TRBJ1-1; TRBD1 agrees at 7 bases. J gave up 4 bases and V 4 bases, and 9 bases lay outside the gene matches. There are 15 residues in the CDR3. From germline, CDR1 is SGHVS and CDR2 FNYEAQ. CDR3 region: CASSSFEGAGTEAFF. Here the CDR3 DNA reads TGTGCCAGCAGCTCCTTTGAGGGGGCAGGCACTGAAGCTTTCTTT.

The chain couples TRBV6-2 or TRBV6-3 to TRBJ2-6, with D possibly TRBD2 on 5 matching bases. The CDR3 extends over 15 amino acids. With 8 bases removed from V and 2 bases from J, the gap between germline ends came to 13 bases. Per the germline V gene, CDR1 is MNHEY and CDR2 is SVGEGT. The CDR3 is CASLEISAGANVLTF. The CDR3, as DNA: TGTGCCAGCCTGGAAATTAGCGCTGGGGCCAACGTCCTGACTTTC.

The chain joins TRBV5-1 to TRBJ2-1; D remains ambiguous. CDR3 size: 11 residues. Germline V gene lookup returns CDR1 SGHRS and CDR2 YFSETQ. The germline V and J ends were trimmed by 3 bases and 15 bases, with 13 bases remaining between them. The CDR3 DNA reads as TGCGCCAGCAGCTCCCGAAAGAAGGCGTTCTTC. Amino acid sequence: CASSSRKKAFF. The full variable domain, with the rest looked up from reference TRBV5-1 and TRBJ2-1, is KAGVTQTPRYLIKTRGQQVTLSCSPISGHRSVSWYQQTPGQGLQFLFEYFSETQRNKGNFPGRFSGRQFSNSRSEMNVSTLELGDSALYLCASSSRKKAFFGPGTRLTVL.

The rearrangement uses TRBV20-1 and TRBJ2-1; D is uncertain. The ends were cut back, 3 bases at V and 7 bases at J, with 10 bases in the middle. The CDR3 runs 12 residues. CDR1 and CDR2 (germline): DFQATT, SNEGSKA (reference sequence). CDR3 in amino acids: CSASNGWNEQFF. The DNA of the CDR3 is TGCAGTGCTAGTAACGGGTGGAATGAGCAGTTCTTC.

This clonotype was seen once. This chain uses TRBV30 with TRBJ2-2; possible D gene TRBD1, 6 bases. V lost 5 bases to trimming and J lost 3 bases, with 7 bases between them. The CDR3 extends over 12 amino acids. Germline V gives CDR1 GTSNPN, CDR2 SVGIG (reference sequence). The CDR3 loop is CAWGQYTGELFF. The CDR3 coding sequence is TGTGCCTGGGGACAGTACACCGGGGAGCTGTTTTTT.

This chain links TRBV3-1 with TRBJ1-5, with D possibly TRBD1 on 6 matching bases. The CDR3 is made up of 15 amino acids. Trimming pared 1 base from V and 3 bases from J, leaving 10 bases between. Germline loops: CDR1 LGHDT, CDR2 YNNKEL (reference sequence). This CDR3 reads CASSQVSGANQPQHF. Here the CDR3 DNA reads TGTGCCAGCAGCCAAGTTTCGGGGGCCAATCAGCCCCAGCATTTT.

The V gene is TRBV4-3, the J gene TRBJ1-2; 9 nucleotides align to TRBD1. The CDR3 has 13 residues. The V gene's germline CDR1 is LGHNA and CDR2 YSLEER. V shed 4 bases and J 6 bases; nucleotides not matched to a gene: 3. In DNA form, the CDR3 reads TGCGCCAGCAGCCCGGGACAGGGACATGGCTACACCTTC. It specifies CASSPGQGHGYTF.

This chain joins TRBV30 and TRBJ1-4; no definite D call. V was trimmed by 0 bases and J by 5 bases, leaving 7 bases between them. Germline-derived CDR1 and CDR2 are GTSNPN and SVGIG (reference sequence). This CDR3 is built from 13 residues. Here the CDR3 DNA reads TGTGCCTGGAGTGTACGAGGGAATGAAAAACTGTTTTTT. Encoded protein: CAWSVRGNEKLFF.

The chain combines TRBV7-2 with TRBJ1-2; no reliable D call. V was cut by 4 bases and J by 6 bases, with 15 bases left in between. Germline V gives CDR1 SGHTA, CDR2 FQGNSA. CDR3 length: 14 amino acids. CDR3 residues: CASSSYEAIHGYTF. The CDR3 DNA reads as TGTGCCAGCAGCTCTTATGAGGCGATTCATGGCTACACCTTC.

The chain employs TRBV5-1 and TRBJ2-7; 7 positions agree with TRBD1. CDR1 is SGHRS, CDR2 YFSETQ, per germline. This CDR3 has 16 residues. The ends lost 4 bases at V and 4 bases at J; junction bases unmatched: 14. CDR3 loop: CASSRTGTARTYEQYF. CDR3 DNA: TGCGCCAGCAGCCGAACTGGGACAGCTCGGACTTACGAGCAGTACTTC.

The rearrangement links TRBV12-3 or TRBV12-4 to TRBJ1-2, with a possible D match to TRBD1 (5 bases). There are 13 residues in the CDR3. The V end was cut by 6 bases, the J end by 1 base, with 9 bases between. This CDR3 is CASSRQNNYGYTF. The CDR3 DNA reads TGTGCCAGCAGCCGACAGAATAACTATGGCTACACCTTC.

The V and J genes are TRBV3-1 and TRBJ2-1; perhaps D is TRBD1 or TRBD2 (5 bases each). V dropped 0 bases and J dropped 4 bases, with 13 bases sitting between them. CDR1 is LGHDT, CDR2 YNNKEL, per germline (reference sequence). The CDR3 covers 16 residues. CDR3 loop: CASSQDVRGRYNEQFF. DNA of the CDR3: TGTGCCAGCAGCCAAGATGTGAGGGGAAGGTACAATGAGCAGTTCTTC.

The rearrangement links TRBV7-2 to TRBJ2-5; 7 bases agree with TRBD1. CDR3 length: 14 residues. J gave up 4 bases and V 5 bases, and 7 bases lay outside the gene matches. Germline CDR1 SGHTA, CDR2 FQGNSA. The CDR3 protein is CASSPPAGGETQYF. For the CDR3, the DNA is TGTGCCAGCAGCCCCCCCGCAGGGGGAGAGACCCAGTACTTC.

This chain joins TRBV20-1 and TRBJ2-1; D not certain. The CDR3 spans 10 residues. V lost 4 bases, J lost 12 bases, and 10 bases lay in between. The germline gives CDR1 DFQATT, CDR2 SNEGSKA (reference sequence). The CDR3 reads CSAKVRLQFF. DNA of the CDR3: TGCAGTGCTAAAGTCCGGTTGCAGTTCTTC.

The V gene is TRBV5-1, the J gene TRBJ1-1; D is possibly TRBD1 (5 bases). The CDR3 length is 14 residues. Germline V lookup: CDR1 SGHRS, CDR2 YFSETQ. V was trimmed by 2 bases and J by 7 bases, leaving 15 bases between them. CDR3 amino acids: CASSFREGIGEAFF. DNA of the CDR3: TGCGCCAGCAGCTTTAGAGAGGGGATCGGTGAAGCTTTCTTT.

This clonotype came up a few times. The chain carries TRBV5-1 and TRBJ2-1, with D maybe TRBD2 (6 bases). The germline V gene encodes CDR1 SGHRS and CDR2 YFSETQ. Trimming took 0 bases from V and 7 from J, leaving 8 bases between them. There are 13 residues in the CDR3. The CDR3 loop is CASSLGGTNEQFF. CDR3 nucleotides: TGCGCCAGCAGCTTGGGTGGGACTAATGAGCAGTTCTTC. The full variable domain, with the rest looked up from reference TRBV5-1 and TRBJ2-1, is KAGVTQTPRYLIKTRGQQVTLSCSPISGHRSVSWYQQTPGQGLQFLFEYFSETQRNKGNFPGRFSGRQFSNSRSEMNVSTLELGDSALYLCASSLGGTNEQFFGPGTRLTVL.

The CDR3 here is CASENRQGAEDTQYF. Written as DNA, the CDR3 is TGTGCCAGCGAGAATCGACAGGGGGCAGAAGATACGCAGTATTTT. The chain carries TRBV5-4 and TRBJ2-3, with 10 bases matching TRBD1. V was pared by 7 bases and J by 5 bases, with 10 bases of the junction left unmatched. Germline-derived CDR1 and CDR2 are SGHNT and YYREEE (reference sequence). This CDR3 contains 15 residues.

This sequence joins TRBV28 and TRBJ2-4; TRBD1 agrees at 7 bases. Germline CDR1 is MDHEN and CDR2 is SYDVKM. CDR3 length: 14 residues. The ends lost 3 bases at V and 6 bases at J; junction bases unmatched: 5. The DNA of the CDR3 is TGTGCCAGCAGTTTGAGGGGGCTAGGAAACATTCAGTACTTC. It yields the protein CASSLRGLGNIQYF.

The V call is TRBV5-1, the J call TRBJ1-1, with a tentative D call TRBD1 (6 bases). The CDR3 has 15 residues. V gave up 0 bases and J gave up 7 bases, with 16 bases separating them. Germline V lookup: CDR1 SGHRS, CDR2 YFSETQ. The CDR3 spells CASSLAQGRYSEAFF. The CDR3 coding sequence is TGCGCCAGCAGCTTGGCCCAGGGGCGATATAGTGAAGCTTTCTTT.

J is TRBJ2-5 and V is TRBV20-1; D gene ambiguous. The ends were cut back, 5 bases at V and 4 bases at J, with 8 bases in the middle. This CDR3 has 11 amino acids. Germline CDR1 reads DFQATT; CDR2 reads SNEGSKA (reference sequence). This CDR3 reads CSALRTETQYF. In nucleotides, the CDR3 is TGCAGTGCTCTGAGGACAGAGACCCAGTACTTC.

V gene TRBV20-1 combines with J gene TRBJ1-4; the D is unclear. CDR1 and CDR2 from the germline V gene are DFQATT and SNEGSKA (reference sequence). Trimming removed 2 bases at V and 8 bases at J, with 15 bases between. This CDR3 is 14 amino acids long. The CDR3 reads CSARPPLVGEKLFF. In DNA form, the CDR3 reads TGCAGTGCTAGACCGCCCCTAGTCGGCGAAAAACTGTTTTTT.

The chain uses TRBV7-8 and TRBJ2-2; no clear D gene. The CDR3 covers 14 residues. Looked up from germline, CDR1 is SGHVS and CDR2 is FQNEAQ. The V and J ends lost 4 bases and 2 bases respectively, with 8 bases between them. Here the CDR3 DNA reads TGTGCCAGCAGCTCCGCCCATAACACCGGGGAGCTGTTTTTT. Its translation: CASSSAHNTGELFF.